The entry below describes one TCR beta chain. This sample is drawn from a study of blood T cell repertoires in COVID-19. Study summary: Sites in the United States, Italy and Spain provided acute and convalescent COVID-19 samples. T cells, B-cell-depleted T cells, or PBMCs provided the cDNA or gDNA that served as material.

Study processing details: Reference gene primers were amplified, and this amplification served to estimate nucleated cell counts. Data came from immunoSEQ multiplex PCR; TCRdb stores just in-frame clones and leaves some out. That table is the source of V, J and clone size, and D and trimming were worked out from the DNA. The table lists some 300,000 clones, over 80% of them singletons. Trimming took off 6 bases at V and 1 base at J, with 9 bases between the two ends. Germline CDR1 reads SQVTM; CDR2 reads ANQGSEA. CDR3 length: 12 residues. The origin of this receptor is a woman between 45 and 65 years old with COVID-19, enrolled during active disease. Sample: peripheral blood. The V and J genes are TRBV29-1 and TRBJ1-1, with D uncertain. CDR3: CSVRMSNTEAFF. The DNA for the CDR3 is TGCAGCGTCCGTATGTCGAACACTGAAGCTTTCTTT.